In this sample, the clone carrying this T cell receptor (beta chain) turned up many times. Its specificity is not known. This sample is part of a study of T cell repertoires in cytomegalovirus infection. Study-level background: Recently described HLA-C-restricted plus well-studied HLA-B-restricted CMV epitopes were used. An indication of both CMV infection and matching HLA type came from public TCR beta signatures.

TCRdb re-called the reads with MiXCR, one entry per CDR3 protein. The sample lists some 940,000 distinct CDR3 sequences, approximately 32% occurring once. The clonotype was recovered from a human donor in good health (CMV status not recorded). Some clones in this sample may be carry-over from other donors' samples. Material: cultured CD8+ T cells from PBMCs, obtained from culture after CMV antigen stimulation.

The CDR3 DNA reads TGTGCCACCGCGGTGGGACTAGAAGTCGGGGAGCTGTTTTTT. Protein sequence: CATAVGLEVGELFF. The genes are TRBV6-1 and TRBJ2-2, with 8 positions matching TRBD2. Trimming removed 10 bases from V and 7 bases from J; junction bases left unmatched: 11. Per germline, CDR1 MNHNS and CDR2 SASEGT. The CDR3 is 14 residues long.